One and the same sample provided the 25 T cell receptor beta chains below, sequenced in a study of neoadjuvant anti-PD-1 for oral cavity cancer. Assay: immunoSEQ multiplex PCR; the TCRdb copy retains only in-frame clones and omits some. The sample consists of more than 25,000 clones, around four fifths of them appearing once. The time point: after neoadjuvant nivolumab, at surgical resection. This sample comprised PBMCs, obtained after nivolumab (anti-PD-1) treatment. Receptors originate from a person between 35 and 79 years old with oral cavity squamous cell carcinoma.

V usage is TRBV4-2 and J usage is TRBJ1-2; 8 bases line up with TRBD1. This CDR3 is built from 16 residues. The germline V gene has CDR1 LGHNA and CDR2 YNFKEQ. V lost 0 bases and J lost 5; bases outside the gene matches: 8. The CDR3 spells CASSQDVVTGEYGYTF. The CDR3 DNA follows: TGTGCCAGCAGCCAAGATGTGGTGACAGGGGAGTATGGCTACACCTTC.

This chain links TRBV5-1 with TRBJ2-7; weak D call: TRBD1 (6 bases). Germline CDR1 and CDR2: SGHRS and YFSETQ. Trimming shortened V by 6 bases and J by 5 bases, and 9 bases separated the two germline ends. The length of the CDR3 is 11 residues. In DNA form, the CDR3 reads TGCGCCAGCAACCAGGGGAACGAGCAGTACTTC. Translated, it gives CASNQGNEQYF.

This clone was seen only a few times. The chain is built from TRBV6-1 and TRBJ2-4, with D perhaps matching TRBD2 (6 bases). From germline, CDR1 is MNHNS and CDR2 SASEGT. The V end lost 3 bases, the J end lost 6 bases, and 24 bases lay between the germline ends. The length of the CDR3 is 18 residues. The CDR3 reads CASSEGRGLVGRRNIQYF. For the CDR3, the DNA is TGTGCCAGCAGTGAGGGTAGGGGACTGGTAGGCAGGCGAAACATTCAGTACTTC.

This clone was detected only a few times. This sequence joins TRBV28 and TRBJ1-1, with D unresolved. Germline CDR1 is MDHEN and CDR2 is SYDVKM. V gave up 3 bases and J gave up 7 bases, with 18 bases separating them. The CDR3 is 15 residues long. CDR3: CASSFGRGHGNEAFF. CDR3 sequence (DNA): TGTGCCAGCAGTTTCGGGAGAGGGCACGGCAATGAAGCTTTCTTT.

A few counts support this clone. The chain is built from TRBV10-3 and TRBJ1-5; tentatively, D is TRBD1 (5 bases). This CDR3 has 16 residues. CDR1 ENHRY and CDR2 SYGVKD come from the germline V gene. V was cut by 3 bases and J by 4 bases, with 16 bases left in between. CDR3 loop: CAISEGGDKANQPQHF. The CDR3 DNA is TGTGCCATCAGTGAAGGAGGGGATAAGGCGAATCAGCCCCAGCATTTT.

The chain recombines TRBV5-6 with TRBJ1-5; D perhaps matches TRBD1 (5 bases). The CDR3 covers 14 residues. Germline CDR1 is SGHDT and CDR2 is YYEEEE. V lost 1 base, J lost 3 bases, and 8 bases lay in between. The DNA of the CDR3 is TGTGCCAGCAGCTTGAGGGGTTTCAATCAGCCCCAGCATTTT. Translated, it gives CASSLRGFNQPQHF.

The CDR3 loop reads CASSWSLSPGELFF. The CDR3 nucleotides are TGTGCCAGCAGCTGGAGTCTTTCCCCCGGGGAGCTGTTTTTT. V usage is TRBV11-2 and J usage is TRBJ2-2, with no clear D. This CDR3 contains 14 residues. The V end was cut by 4 bases, the J end by 6 bases, with 12 bases between. Germline loops: CDR1 SGHAT, CDR2 FQNNGV.

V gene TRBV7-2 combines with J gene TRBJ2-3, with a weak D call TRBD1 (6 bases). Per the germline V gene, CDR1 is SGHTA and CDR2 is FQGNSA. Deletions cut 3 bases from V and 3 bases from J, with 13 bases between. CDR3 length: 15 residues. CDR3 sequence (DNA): TGTGCCAGCAGCTTCGGCAGGGGAGAGACAGATACGCAGTATTTT. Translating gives CASSFGRGETDTQYF.

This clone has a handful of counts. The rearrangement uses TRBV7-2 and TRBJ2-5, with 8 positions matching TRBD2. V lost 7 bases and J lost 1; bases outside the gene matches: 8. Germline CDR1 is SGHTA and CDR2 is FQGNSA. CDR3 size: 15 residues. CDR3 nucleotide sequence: TGTGCCAGCAACGCGGGGGGCACGTTCCAAGAGACCCAGTACTTC. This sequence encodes CASNAGGTFQETQYF.

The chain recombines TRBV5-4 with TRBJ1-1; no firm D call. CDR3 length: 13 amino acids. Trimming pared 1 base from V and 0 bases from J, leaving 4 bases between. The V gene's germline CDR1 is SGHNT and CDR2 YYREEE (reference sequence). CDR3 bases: TGTGCCAGCAGCTTGAGGATGAACACTGAAGCTTTCTTT. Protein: CASSLRMNTEAFF.

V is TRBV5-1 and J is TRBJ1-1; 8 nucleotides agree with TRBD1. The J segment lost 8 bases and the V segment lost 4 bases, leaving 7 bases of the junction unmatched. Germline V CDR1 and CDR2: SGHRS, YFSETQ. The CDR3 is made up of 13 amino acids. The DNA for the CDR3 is TGCGCCAGCAGCGTGGACAGGGCGTGGGAAGCTTTCTTT. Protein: CASSVDRAWEAFF.

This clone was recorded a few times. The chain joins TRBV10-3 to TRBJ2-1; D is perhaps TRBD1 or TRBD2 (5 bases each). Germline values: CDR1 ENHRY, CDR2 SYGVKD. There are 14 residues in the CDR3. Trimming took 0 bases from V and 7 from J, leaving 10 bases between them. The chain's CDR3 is CAISESGGRNEQFF. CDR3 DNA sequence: TGTGCCATCAGTGAGTCTGGGGGAAGGAATGAGCAGTTCTTC.

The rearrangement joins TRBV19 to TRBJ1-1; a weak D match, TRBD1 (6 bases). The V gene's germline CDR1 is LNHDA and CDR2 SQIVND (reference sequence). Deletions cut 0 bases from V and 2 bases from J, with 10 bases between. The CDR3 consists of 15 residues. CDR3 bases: TGTGCCAGTAGTATAGATGGCAGGGGCAACACTGAAGCTTTCTTT. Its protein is CASSIDGRGNTEAFF.

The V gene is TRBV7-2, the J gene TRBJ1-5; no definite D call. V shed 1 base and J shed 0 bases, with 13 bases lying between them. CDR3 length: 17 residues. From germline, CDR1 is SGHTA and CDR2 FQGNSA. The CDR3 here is CASSLVLDFNSNQPQHF. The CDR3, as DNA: TGTGCCAGCAGCTTAGTATTGGACTTTAATAGCAATCAGCCCCAGCATTTT.

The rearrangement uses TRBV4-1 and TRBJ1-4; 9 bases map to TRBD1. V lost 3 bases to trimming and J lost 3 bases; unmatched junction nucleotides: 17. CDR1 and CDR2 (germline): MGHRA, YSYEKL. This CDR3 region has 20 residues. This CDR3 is CASSHKTGGRFLASNEKLFF. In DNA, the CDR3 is TGCGCCAGCAGCCATAAGACAGGGGGGAGGTTTTTGGCCTCTAATGAAAAACTGTTTTTT.

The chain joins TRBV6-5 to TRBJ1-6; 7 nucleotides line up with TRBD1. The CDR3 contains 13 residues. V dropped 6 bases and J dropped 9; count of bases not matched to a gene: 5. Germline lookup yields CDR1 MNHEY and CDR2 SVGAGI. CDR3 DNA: TGTGCCAGCAGACCCGACAGGGTTTCACCCCTCCACTTT. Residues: CASRPDRVSPLHF.

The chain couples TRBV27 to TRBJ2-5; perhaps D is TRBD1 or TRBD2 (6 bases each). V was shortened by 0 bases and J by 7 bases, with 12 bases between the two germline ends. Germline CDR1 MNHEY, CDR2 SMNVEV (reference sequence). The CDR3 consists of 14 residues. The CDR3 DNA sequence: TGTGCCAGCAGTTTATCGGGGGGCCCCGGGACCCAGTACTTC. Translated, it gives CASSLSGGPGTQYF.

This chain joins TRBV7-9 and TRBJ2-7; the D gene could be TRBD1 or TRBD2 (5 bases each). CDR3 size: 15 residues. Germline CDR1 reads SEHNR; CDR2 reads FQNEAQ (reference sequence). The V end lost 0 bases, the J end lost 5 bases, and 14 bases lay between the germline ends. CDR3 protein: CASSLASGSYDEQYF. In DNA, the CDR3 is TGTGCCAGCAGCTTAGCTTCAGGGAGCTACGACGAGCAGTACTTC.

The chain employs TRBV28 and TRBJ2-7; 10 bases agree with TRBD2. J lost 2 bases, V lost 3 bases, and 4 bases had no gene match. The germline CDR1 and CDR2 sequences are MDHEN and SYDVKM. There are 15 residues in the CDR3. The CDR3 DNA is TGTGCCAGCAGTTTTTCTAGCGGGGGTACCTACGAGCAGTACTTC. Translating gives CASSFSSGGTYEQYF.

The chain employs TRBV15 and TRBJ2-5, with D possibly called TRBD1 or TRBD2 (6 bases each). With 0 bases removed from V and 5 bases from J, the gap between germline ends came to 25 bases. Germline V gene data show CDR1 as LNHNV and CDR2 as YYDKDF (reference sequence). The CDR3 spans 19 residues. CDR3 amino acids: CATSRDGPGAPRRTETQYF. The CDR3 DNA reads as TGTGCCACCAGCAGAGATGGTCCGGGGGCGCCTCGTCGGACGGAGACCCAGTACTTC. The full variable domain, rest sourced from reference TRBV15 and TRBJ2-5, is DAMVIQNPRYQVTQFGKPVTLSCSQTLNHNVMYWYQQKSSQAPKLLFHYYDKDFNNEADTPDNFQSRRPNTSFCFLDIRSPGLGDTAMYLCATSRDGPGAPRRTETQYFGPGTRLLVL.

CDR3: CASSLWARRRGAQETQYF. The CDR3 DNA sequence: TGTGCCAGCAGCTTATGGGCCAGGAGGCGGGGGGCGCAAGAGACCCAGTACTTC. The chain links TRBV11-2 to TRBJ2-5; 8 bases fit TRBD2. The CDR3 is 18 amino acids. Trimming at V came to 2 bases and at J to 2 bases, leaving 13 bases not matched to a gene. In germline, CDR1 is SGHAT, CDR2 FQNNGV.

The CDR3 region has the DNA TGTGCCAGCAGTGGGCAGGGAAGCAATCAGCCCCAGCATTTT. Its protein product is CASSGQGSNQPQHF. This chain joins TRBV2 and TRBJ1-5, with D maybe TRBD1 (5 bases). There are 14 residues in the CDR3. Looked up from germline, CDR1 is SNHLY and CDR2 is FYNNEI. V lost 4 bases and J lost 1, with 8 bases in between. Based on the CDR3 plus reference TRBV2 and TRBJ1-5, the full variable domain is EPEVTQTPSHQVTQMGQEVILRCVPISNHLYFYWYRQILGQKVEFLVSFYNNEISEKSEIFDDQFSVERPDGSNFTLKIRSTKLEDSAMYFCASSGQGSNQPQHFGDGTRLSIL.

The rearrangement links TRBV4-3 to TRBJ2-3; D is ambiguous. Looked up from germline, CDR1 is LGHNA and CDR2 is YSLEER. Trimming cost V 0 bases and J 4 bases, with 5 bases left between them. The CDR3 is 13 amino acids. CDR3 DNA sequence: TGCGCCAGCAGCCAAGATTCCCCAGATACGCAGTATTTT. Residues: CASSQDSPDTQYF.

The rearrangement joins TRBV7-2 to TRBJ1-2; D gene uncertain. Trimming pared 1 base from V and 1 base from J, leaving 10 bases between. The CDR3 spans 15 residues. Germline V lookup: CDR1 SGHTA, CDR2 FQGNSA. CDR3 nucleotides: TGTGCCAGCAGCTTAGATTCCAACTTTAACTATGGCTACACCTTC. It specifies CASSLDSNFNYGYTF.

CDR3 protein: CASRQDYGYTF. The DNA for the CDR3 is TGTGCCAGCAGACAGGATTACGGCTACACCTTC. This chain joins TRBV6-5 and TRBJ1-2; D might be TRBD1 (5 bases). V gave up 6 bases and J gave up 8 bases, with 10 bases separating them. Germline V lookup: CDR1 MNHEY, CDR2 SVGAGI. The length of the CDR3 is 11 residues.